This TCR beta chain derives from a study of blood T cell repertoires in COVID-19 (dated by TCRdb to about 2020). About the investigation overall: Samples covering the acute and convalescent phases of COVID-19 were provided by collaborators in the United States, Italy and Spain. The material from the prospective study consisted of cDNA or gDNA derived from T cells, B-cell-depleted T cells, or PBMCs. Deeply sampled blood TCRbeta repertoires from subjects exposed to, actively infected with, or recovered from COVID-19 were included in the dataset. The repertoires were made available in a free public database intended to serve as a resource for research on the immune response to SARS-CoV-2. Samples came from the ongoing ImmuneRACE study (first 160 participants) plus 1,254 subjects from 6 global collaborators. A de-identified subject ID, COVID-19 status, age in years and sex were almost always included in the sample metadata. Where HLA class I and class II types were available, the types were taken from metadata supplied by the sample provider, not from assay-based typing.

The CDR3 numbers 12 residues from cysteine through phenylalanine. Only CDR3 DNA remains: 36 bases, in frame from the first base. For CDR1 and CDR2, the germline V gene lists MNHNS and SASEGT. V and J are truncated by 3 bases and 2 bases respectively, leaving an intervening sequence of 2 bases. Broad study findings and their caveats: How much clinical and demographic metadata was included differed by source and by participant, and the metadata was provided uncurated.

About this clone: The antigen it binds to is not known. Base qualities are missing; no much larger clone stands one base away.

In Seattle, one collaborating source enrolled patients while the infection was active and tracked those patients longitudinally over the course of disease. The collaborating institutions used their own protocols to collect whole blood in K2EDTA tubes. For TCRbeta analysis, collaborator samples were shipped as frozen whole blood, as isolated PBMCs, or as DNA extracted from either sample type. The immunoSEQ Assay, a bias-controlled multiplex PCR, was used to amplify TCRbeta CDR3 regions from genomic DNA. The original pipeline was this. The number of nucleated cells in each sample was estimated from the amplification of reference gene primers within the assay. To quantify the absolute abundance of each unique TCRbeta CDR3 rearrangement, sequence reads were collapsed and filtered. For each sample, productive Simpson clonality was calculated as the square root of Simpson's diversity index over productive rearrangements. Drawn from immuneACCESS, this table holds only the in-frame rearrangements with V and J called that TCRdb kept. Clones are partly lost; checked studies trace under half to an unresolved V gene and leave the rest unexplained. V and J calls and clone size are those listed in that table; D and trimming were worked out from the DNA. For this sample there are under 250,000 clones; about 82% appear just once. Jointly, the top ten make up approximately 6% of the sample.

The origin of this receptor is a woman of 80 years or more with COVID-19, enrolled during active disease. This sequence uses TRBV6-1 and TRBJ1-5; the D gene lacks a confident call. Material for sequencing was peripheral blood. The nucleotides read TGTGCCAGCAGTGACGGCAATCAGCCCCAGCATTTT. It translates as CASSDGNQPQHF.